This T cell receptor (beta chain) is from a study of early T cells in non-severe SARS-CoV-2 infection. TCRdb passed the 5' RACE reads through MiXCR, listing each CDR3 protein once. The repertoire holds roughly 110,000 distinct CDR3 sequences, with over 8.5% as singletons. The sequenced material came from whole blood. The clonotype comes from an adult who was a healthcare worker with PCR-confirmed SARS-CoV-2 infection or an uninfected control (not recorded which).

CDR3 amino acids: CASSSGRRTEAFF. DNA of the CDR3: TGTGCCAGCAGCTCGGGACGGAGGACAGAAGCTTTCTTT. This chain links TRBV11-2 with TRBJ1-1, with D possibly being TRBD1 (5 bases). This CDR3 is 13 amino acids long. V was cut by 4 bases and J by 8 bases, with 14 bases left in between. CDR1 is SGHAT and CDR2 is FQNNGV in the germline V gene.